This T cell receptor beta chain originates from a study of T cells in tuberculosis (dated by TCRdb to 2017 to 2018). General notes on the study: To characterize T cells specific for the mycobacterial lipid antigen glucose monomycolate (GMM), the study used CD1B tetramers together with high-throughput TCR immunosequencing. With approximately nine people per group, a South African clinical cohort compared IGRA-negative adolescents, IGRA-positive adolescents with latent tuberculosis, and adults with active tuberculosis. What the work shows at the level of the full study, not this receptor alone: Compared with IGRA-negative controls, TCR-alpha repertoires from active tuberculosis had smaller mean NN-distances to GMM-specific TCRs, which suggests clonal expansion of these TCRs. A classifier using the diverse GMM-specific repertoire reached roughly 90% accuracy (AUROC 0.85 to 0.9), compared with around 70% accuracy using GEM motif frequencies. Smaller NN-distances were partly driven by shorter CDR3-alpha lengths in active tuberculosis patients, and statistical significance was not reached for the TCR-beta difference. Clinical samples were chosen by availability of cryopreserved specimens, and active tuberculosis cases were adults while controls were adolescents.

TCR libraries were generated with the immunoSEQ multiplex PCR assay, using TCR-beta and/or TCR-alpha/delta assays for each sample. The amplified TCR libraries were sequenced using the Illumina high-throughput platform. The source study handled its data this way. Clustering and dimensionality reduction relied on pairwise TCRdist distances among GMM-specific receptors from T cells that were either sorted ex vivo or expanded in vitro. The score assigned to each clinical repertoire was mean NN-distance, meaning the average TCRdist to the nearest 10% of tetramer-positive reference sequences. GEM TCR motif frequency was computed as the fraction of unique TCRs matching known GEM sequences by V/J usage and CDR3 length. Linear discriminant analysis with leave-one-out cross-validation, implemented in scikit-learn, was used to classify active tuberculosis. TCRdb's version of the immuneACCESS table is confined to in-frame rearrangements and falls short of the full clone set. An unresolved V gene accounts for under half of the shortfall where checked; the remainder is of unknown origin. Clone size and V and J calls were adopted from that table, with D and trimming inferred from the DNA. The sample table holds more than 35,000 clones, of which over 90% were seen once. The top ten clones comprise roughly 7.2% of the sample.

At study entry, adolescents were screened for latent tuberculosis infection by tuberculin skin test and QuantiFERON-TB GOLD In-Tube IGRA. Unsorted cryopreserved PBMC were immunosequenced, covering on average about 100,000 T cells per clinical donor. Eleven high schools in the Worcester region of the Western Cape, South Africa, served as enrollment sites for adolescents aged 12 to 18 years. Roughly 10 M. tuberculosis-infected and approximately 10 uninfected adolescents were selected with matching for age and sex. PBMC from adolescents were isolated by density centrifugation from freshly drawn heparinized blood and were then cryopreserved. The CDR3 sequence holds 13 residues, the cysteine and phenylalanine included. Of all the DNA, just the CDR3 is kept, 39 bases in frame from base 1. V and J are truncated by 1 base and 6 bases respectively, leaving an intervening sequence of 7 bases. For CDR1 and CDR2, the germline V gene lists SGHNT and YENEEA.

This clone was seen once. No cognate antigen has been identified for it. Per-nucleotide qualities are absent, and no much larger clonotype sits a single base away. Material for sequencing was PBMCs. The receptor's source is a donor between 5 and 29 years old with latent tuberculosis or without tuberculosis infection. The chain is encoded by TRBV11-3 joined to TRBJ2-1, with no D gene named confidently. The CDR3: CASSLGAGNEQFF. The bases read TGTGCCAGCAGCTTAGGCGCAGGCAATGAGCAGTTCTTC. Reference TRBV11-3 and TRBJ2-1 genes cover what lies past the CDR3, so the full variable domain is EAGVVQSPRYKIIEKKQPVAFWCNPISGHNTLYWYLQNLGQGPELLIRYENEEAVDDSQLPKDRFSAERLKGVDSTLKIQPAELGDSAVYLCASSLGAGNEQFFGPGTRLTVL.